A single sample gave rise to the 16 T cell receptor beta chains below, sequenced in a study of OX40 agonist ivuxolimab in advanced cancers. The data were produced by immunoSEQ multiplex PCR, yet TCRdb's version contains in-frame clones alone and is incomplete. The repertoire holds 40,000 to 50,000 clones, with roughly 90% as singletons. The specimen comprised CD4+ or CD8+ T cells sorted from blood, sampled in a trial of the OX40 agonist ivuxolimab. The source of these receptors is an adult with an advanced solid tumor such as melanoma, head and neck, liver or kidney cancer.

The chain has TRBV4-2 and TRBJ2-4; the D gene is possibly TRBD2 (6 bases). V lost 3 bases and J 1 base, leaving 10 bases between the germline ends. In germline, CDR1 is LGHNA, CDR2 YNFKEQ. This CDR3 contains 15 residues. The CDR3 spells CASSHLSGAKNIQYF. The CDR3 DNA sequence: TGTGCCAGCAGCCACCTAAGCGGGGCCAAAAACATTCAGTACTTC.

The V and J genes are TRBV28 and TRBJ1-1; maybe TRBD1 (6 bases). This CDR3 comprises 14 residues. Trimming shortened V by 5 bases and J by 2 bases, and 12 bases separated the two germline ends. Germline lookup yields CDR1 MDHEN and CDR2 SYDVKM. CDR3 DNA: TGTGCCAGCAGTAAGGGGGGGGGAAACACTGAAGCTTTCTTT. Residues: CASSKGGGNTEAFF.

This clone occurred a few times. The chain employs TRBV29-1 and TRBJ1-4; no reliable D call. The V end was cut by 0 bases, the J end by 4 bases, with 3 bases between. CDR3 length: 12 residues. The germline gives CDR1 SQVTM, CDR2 ANQGSEA. The CDR3: CSVEDNNEKLFF. For the CDR3, the DNA is TGCAGCGTTGAAGACAATAATGAAAAACTGTTTTTT.

The chain combines TRBV5-4 with TRBJ2-1; D is unresolved. V lost 6 bases and J 0 bases, leaving 13 bases between the germline ends. The CDR3 covers 15 residues. Germline values: CDR1 SGHNT, CDR2 YYREEE (reference sequence). CDR3 protein: CASTPSSRSYNEQFF. CDR3 in DNA: TGTGCCAGCACCCCCTCCTCCCGCTCCTACAATGAGCAGTTCTTC.

The chain combines TRBV10-3 with TRBJ2-3, with no clear D. The germline gives CDR1 ENHRY, CDR2 SYGVKD. Trimming removed 3 bases from V and 0 bases from J, with 10 bases in between. The CDR3 consists of 15 residues. The CDR3 reads CAISDQATSTDTQYF. The CDR3 bases are TGTGCCATCAGTGACCAGGCGACAAGCACAGATACGCAGTATTTT.

V is TRBV5-1 and J is TRBJ2-2; TRBD1 matches 9 bases. CDR1 is SGHRS, CDR2 YFSETQ, per germline. Trimming at V came to 4 bases and at J to 2 bases, leaving 6 bases not matched to a gene. CDR3 length: 16 amino acids. CDR3 bases: TGCGCCAGCAGCCTACAGGGGGCCGGAAACACCGGGGAGCTGTTTTTT. It translates to CASSLQGAGNTGELFF. The full variable domain, its missing parts supplied by reference TRBV5-1 and TRBJ2-2, is KAGVTQTPRYLIKTRGQQVTLSCSPISGHRSVSWYQQTPGQGLQFLFEYFSETQRNKGNFPGRFSGRQFSNSRSEMNVSTLELGDSALYLCASSLQGAGNTGELFFGEGSRLTVL.

CDR3 sequence: CASSGDRVAGSYNEQFF. In DNA form, the CDR3 reads TGTGCCAGTAGTGGGGACAGGGTTGCGGGCTCCTACAATGAGCAGTTCTTC. The rearrangement joins TRBV19 to TRBJ2-1; 9 positions match TRBD1. The length of the CDR3 is 17 residues. CDR1 is LNHDA, CDR2 SQIVND, per germline (reference sequence). V lost 5 bases to trimming and J lost 0 bases; unmatched junction nucleotides: 8.

The rearrangement uses TRBV11-3 and TRBJ2-5; D is ambiguous. Germline V lookup: CDR1 SGHNT, CDR2 YENEEA. The V gene lost 5 bases and the J gene lost 5 bases, with 6 bases spanning the gap. This CDR3 region has 11 residues. The CDR3 sequence: CASSGPETQYF. For the CDR3, the DNA is TGTGCCAGCAGCGGGCCTGAGACCCAGTACTTC. Variable domain in full (rest from reference TRBV11-3 and TRBJ2-5): EAGVVQSPRYKIIEKKQPVAFWCNPISGHNTLYWYLQNLGQGPELLIRYENEEAVDDSQLPKDRFSAERLKGVDSTLKIQPAELGDSAVYLCASSGPETQYFGPGTRLLVL.

The chain carries TRBV7-2 and TRBJ1-2; possible D gene TRBD1, 5 bases. The V and J ends lost 1 base and 3 bases respectively, with 9 bases between them. The germline gives CDR1 SGHTA, CDR2 FQGNSA. This CDR3 contains 14 residues. CDR3 in amino acids: CASSLVTGDYGYTF. CDR3 coding DNA: TGTGCCAGCAGCTTAGTCACAGGAGACTATGGCTACACCTTC.

This clone has a handful of counts. The J gene is TRBJ2-7, the V gene TRBV7-2; 7 bases fit TRBD2. The CDR3 has 15 amino acids. Germline lookup yields CDR1 SGHTA and CDR2 FQGNSA. V lost 3 bases to trimming and J lost 0 bases; unmatched junction nucleotides: 5. The CDR3 nucleotides are TGTGCCAGCAGCTTCGGGGGGTCAAGCTCCTACGAGCAGTACTTC. This codes for CASSFGGSSSYEQYF.

V and J are TRBV6-1 and TRBJ1-6, with 7 bases lining up with TRBD1. The germline CDR1 and CDR2 sequences are MNHNS and SASEGT. The CDR3 sequence is 14 residues long. V lost 6 bases, J lost 11 bases, and 10 bases stayed unmatched. CDR3 loop: CASSGNRGEAPLHF. The DNA of the CDR3 is TGTGCCAGCAGCGGAAACAGGGGAGAGGCACCCCTCCACTTT.

This sequence joins TRBV5-1 and TRBJ1-2; D is uncertain. CDR3 length: 16 residues. Germline V gives CDR1 SGHRS, CDR2 YFSETQ. The V end lost 0 bases, the J end lost 6 bases, and 18 bases lay between the germline ends. CDR3 sequence reads: CASSLGSGGSRDGYTF. CDR3 coding DNA: TGCGCCAGCAGCTTGGGATCGGGAGGGTCACGTGATGGCTACACCTTC. Full variable domain (outside the CDR3, taken from reference TRBV5-1 and TRBJ1-2): KAGVTQTPRYLIKTRGQQVTLSCSPISGHRSVSWYQQTPGQGLQFLFEYFSETQRNKGNFPGRFSGRQFSNSRSEMNVSTLELGDSALYLCASSLGSGGSRDGYTFGSGTRLTVV.

The V and J genes are TRBV5-1 and TRBJ2-7; TRBD1 agrees at 7 bases. Germline CDR1 is SGHRS and CDR2 is YFSETQ. CDR3 size: 15 residues. Germline trimming cut 0 bases from V and 3 bases from J; bases unmatched to any gene: 6. The CDR3 region is CASSLGGGEHYEQYF. The CDR3 bases are TGCGCCAGCAGCTTGGGAGGGGGCGAGCACTACGAGCAGTACTTC.

This clone was seen a handful of times. The chain uses TRBV19 and TRBJ1-2; TRBD1 matches 9 bases. The CDR3 is 18 amino acids. V lost 3 bases to trimming and J lost 0 bases; unmatched junction nucleotides: 11. CDR1 is LNHDA, CDR2 SQIVND, per germline (reference sequence). CDR3 DNA: TGTGCCAGTAGTATGAGGCATCGGGGGACAGGGACTAACTATGGCTACACCTTC. It encodes CASSMRHRGTGTNYGYTF.

This clone was detected only once. This chain uses TRBV30 with TRBJ2-3, with 7 bases fitting TRBD2. From germline, CDR1 is GTSNPN and CDR2 SVGIG (reference sequence). The CDR3 has 13 residues. Unmatched junction bases numbered 4, after V lost 3 bases and J lost 4 bases. CDR3 nucleotides: TGTGCCTGGAGCCCGGGGAGGGCAGATACGCAGTATTTT. Translated, it gives CAWSPGRADTQYF.

The J gene is TRBJ2-5, the V gene TRBV4-2; possibly TRBD1 for D (5 bases). CDR1 and CDR2 (germline): LGHNA, YNFKEQ. The CDR3 covers 18 residues. Trimming cost V 1 base and J 1 base, with 19 bases left between them. The CDR3 protein is CASSQAIWRQRLQETQYF. The CDR3 DNA follows: TGTGCCAGCAGCCAAGCGATCTGGAGACAGCGACTCCAAGAGACCCAGTACTTC.